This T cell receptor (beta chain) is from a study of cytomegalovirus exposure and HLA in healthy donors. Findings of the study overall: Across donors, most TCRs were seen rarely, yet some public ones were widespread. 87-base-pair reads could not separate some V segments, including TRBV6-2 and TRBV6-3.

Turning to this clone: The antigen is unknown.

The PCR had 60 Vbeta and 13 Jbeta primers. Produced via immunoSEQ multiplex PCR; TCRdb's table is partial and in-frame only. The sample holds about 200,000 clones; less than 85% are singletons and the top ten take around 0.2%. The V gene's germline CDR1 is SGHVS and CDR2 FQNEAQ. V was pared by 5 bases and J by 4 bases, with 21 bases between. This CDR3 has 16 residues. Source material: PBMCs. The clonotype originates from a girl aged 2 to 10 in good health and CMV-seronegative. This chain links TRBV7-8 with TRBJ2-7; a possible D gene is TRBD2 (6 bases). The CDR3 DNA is TGTGCCAGCAGCCCTGAAGCGGGCGGAGACTTGTACGAGCAGTACTTC. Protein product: CASSPEAGGDLYEQYF.